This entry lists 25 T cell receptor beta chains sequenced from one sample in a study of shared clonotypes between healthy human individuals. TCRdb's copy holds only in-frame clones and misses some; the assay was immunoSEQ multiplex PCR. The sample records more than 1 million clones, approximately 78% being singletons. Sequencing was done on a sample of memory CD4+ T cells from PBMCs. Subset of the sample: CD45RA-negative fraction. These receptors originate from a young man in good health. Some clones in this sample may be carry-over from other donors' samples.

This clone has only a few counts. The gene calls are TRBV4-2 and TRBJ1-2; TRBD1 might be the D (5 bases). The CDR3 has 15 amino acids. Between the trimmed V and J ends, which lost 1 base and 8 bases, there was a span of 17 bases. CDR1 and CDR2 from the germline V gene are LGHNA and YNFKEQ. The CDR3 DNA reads TGTGCCAGCAGCCAAGGGCCGGCAGCGGGGCTGGGCTACACCTTC. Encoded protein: CASSQGPAAGLGYTF.

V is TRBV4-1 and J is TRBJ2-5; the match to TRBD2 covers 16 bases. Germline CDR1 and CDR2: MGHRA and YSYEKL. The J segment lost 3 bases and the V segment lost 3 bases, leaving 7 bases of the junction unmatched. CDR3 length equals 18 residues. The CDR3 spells CASSHGTSGRAGEETQYF. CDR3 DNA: TGCGCCAGCAGCCACGGGACTAGCGGGAGGGCCGGGGAAGAGACCCAGTACTTC.

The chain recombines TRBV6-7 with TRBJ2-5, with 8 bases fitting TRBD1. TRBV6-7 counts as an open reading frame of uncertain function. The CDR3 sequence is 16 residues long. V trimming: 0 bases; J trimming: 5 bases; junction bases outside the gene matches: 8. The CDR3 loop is CASSYSTGARGETQYF. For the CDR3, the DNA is TGTGCCAGCAGTTACTCGACAGGGGCCCGAGGGGAGACCCAGTACTTC.

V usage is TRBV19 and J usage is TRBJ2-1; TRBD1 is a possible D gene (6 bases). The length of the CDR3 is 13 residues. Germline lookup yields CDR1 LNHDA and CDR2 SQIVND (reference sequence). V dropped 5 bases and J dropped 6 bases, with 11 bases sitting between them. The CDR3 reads CASSSRQANEQFF. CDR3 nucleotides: TGTGCCAGTAGTTCCCGACAGGCCAATGAGCAGTTCTTC.

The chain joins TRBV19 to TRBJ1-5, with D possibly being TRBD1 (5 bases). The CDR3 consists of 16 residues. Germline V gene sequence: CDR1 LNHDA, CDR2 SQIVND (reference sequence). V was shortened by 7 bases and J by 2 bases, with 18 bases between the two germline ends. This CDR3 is CASKPVGRDGNQPQHF. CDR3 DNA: TGTGCCAGTAAACCCGTTGGCAGGGACGGCAATCAGCCCCAGCATTTT.

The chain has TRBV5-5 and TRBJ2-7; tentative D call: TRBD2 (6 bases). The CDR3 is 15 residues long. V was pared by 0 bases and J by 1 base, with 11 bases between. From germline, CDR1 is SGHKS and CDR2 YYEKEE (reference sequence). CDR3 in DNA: TGTGCCAGCAGCTTGGCCATCGGGGGTTCCTACGAGCAGTACTTC. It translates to CASSLAIGGSYEQYF.

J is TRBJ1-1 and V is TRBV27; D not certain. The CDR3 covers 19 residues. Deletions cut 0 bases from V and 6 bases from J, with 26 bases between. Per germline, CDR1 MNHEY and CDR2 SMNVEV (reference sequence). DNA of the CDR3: TGTGCCAGCAGTTTATCTTCGGGGTGGCGGGAAGAGATGAGGGCTGAAGCTTTCTTT. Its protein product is CASSLSSGWREEMRAEAFF.

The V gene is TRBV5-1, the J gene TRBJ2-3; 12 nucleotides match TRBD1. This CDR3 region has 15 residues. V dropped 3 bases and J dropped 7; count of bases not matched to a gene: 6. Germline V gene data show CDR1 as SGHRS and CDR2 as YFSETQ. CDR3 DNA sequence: TGCGCCAGCAGCTCTCCGGGACAGGGGGCAAATACGCAGTATTTT. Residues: CASSSPGQGANTQYF.

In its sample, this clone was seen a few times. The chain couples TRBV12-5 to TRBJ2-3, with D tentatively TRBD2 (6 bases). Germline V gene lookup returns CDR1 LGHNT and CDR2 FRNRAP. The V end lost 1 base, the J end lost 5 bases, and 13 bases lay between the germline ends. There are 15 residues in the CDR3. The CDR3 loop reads CASGLGQGGIDTQYF. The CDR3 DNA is TGTGCTAGTGGTTTGGGGCAGGGAGGCATAGATACGCAGTATTTT. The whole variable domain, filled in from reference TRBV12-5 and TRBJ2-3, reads DARVTQTPRHKVTEMGQEVTMRCQPILGHNTVFWYRQTMMQGLELLAYFRNRAPLDDSGMPKDRFSAEMPDATLATLKIQPSEPRDSAVYFCASGLGQGGIDTQYFGPGTRLTVL.

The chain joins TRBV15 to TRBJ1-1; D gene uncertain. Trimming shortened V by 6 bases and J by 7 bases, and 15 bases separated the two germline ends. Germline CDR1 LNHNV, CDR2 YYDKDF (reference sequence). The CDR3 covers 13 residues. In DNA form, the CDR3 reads TGTGCCACCAGAGACGGACCCTCTGGTGAAGCTTTCTTT. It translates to CATRDGPSGEAFF.

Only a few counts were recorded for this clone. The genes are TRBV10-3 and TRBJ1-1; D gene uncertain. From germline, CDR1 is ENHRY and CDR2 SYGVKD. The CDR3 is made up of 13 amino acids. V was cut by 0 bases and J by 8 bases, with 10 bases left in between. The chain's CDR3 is CAISESNGIEAFF. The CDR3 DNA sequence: TGTGCCATCAGTGAGTCGAACGGGATCGAAGCTTTCTTT.

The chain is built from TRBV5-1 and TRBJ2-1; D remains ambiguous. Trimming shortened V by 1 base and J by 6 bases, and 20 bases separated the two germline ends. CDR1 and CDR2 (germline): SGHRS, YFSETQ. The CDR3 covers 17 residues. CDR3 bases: TGCGCCAGCAGCTTGAGGGCCGAACCCTGGAAATTCAATGAGCAGTTCTTC. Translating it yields CASSLRAEPWKFNEQFF.

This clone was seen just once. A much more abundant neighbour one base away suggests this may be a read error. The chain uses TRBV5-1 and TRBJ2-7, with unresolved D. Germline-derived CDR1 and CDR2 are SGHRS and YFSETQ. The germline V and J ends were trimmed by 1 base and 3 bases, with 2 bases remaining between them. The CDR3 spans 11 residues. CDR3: CASSLHYEQYF. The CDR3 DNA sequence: TGCGCCAGCAGCTTGCACTACGAGCAGTACTTC. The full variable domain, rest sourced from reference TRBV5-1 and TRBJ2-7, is KAGVTQTPRYLIKTRGQQVTLSCSPISGHRSVSWYQQTPGQGLQFLFEYFSETQRNKGNFPGRFSGRQFSNSRSEMNVSTLELGDSALYLCASSLHYEQYFGPGTRLTVT.

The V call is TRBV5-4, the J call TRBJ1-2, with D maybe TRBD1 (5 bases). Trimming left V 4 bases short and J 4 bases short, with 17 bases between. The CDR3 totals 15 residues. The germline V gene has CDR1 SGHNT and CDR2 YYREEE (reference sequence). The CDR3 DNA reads TGTGCCAGCAGCCCTGACAGATTCCTTCCCTATGGCTACACCTTC. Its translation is CASSPDRFLPYGYTF.

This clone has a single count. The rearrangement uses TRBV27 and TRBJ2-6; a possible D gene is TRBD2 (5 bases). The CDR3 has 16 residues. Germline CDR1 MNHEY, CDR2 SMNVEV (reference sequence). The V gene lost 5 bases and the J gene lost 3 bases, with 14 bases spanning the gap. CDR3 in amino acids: CASSHGGFVGANVLTF. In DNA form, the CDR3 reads TGTGCCAGCAGTCACGGCGGGTTCGTTGGGGCCAACGTCCTGACTTTC.

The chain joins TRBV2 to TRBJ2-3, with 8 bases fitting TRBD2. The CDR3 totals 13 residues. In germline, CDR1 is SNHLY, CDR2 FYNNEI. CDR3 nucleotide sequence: TGTGCAGGGGGAGGACTAGCCCCAGATACGCAGTATTTT. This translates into CAGGGLAPDTQYF.

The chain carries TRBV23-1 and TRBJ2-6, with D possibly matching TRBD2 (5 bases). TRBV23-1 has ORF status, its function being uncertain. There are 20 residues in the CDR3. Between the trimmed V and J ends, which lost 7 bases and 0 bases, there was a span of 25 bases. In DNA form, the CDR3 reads TGCGCCAGCAAGTCGGGATTGCAGGCCCATACGAGCTCTGGGGCCAACGTCCTGACTTTC. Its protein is CASKSGLQAHTSSGANVLTF.

The chain's CDR3 is CASSYSGQGWETQYF. The CDR3 DNA reads as TGTGCCAGCAGTTACTCGGGACAGGGCTGGGAGACCCAGTACTTC. This chain joins TRBV6-6 and TRBJ2-5, with 9 bases that match TRBD1. CDR1 MNHNY and CDR2 SVGAGI come from the germline V gene (reference sequence). The ends lost 0 bases at V and 5 bases at J; junction bases unmatched: 4. This CDR3 region has 15 residues.

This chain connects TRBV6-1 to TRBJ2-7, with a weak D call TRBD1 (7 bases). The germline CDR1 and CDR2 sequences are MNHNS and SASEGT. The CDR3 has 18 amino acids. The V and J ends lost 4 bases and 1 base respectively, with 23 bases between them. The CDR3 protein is CASSASYRTGLRSYEQYF. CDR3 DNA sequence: TGTGCCAGCAGTGCCTCATACCGGACAGGACTACGATCCTACGAGCAGTACTTC.

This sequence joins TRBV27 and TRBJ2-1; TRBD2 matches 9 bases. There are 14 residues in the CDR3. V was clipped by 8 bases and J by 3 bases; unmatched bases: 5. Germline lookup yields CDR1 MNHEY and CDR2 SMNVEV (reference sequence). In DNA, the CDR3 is TGTGCCAGCCGTCGACTAGCGGTCTACAATGAGCAGTTCTTC. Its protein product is CASRRLAVYNEQFF.

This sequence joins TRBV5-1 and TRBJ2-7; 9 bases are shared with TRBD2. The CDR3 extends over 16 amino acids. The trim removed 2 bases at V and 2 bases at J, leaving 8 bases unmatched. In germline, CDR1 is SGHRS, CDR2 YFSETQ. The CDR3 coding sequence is TGCGCCAGCAGCTTCACTAGCGGGCTCCGACCCTACGAGCAGTACTTC. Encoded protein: CASSFTSGLRPYEQYF.

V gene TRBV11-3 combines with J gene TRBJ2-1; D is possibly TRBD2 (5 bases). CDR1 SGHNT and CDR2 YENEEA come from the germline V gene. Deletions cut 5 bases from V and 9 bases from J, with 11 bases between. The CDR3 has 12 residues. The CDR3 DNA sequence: TGTGCCAGCAGCCTGAGGGTCGGTGAGCAGTTCTTC. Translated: CASSLRVGEQFF. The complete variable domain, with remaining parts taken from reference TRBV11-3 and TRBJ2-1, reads EAGVVQSPRYKIIEKKQPVAFWCNPISGHNTLYWYLQNLGQGPELLIRYENEEAVDDSQLPKDRFSAERLKGVDSTLKIQPAELGDSAVYLCASSLRVGEQFFGPGTRLTVL.

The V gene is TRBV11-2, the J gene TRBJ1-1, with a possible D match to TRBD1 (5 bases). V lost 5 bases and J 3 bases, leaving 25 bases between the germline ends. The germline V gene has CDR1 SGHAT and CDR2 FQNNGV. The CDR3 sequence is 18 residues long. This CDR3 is CASSRGIAANVPHTEAFF. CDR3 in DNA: TGTGCCAGCAGCAGGGGAATTGCGGCCAATGTTCCCCACACTGAAGCTTTCTTT.

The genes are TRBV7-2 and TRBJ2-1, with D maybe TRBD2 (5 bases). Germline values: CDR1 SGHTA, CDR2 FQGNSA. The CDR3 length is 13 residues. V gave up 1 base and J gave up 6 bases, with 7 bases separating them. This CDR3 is CASSLGGGNEQFF. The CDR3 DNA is TGTGCCAGCAGCTTAGGCGGAGGCAATGAGCAGTTCTTC.

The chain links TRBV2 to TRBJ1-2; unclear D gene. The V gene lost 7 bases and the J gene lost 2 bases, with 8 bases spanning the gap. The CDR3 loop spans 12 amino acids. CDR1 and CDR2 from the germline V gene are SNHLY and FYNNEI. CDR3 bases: TGTGCCAGCACCCGGCAGAACTATGGCTACACCTTC. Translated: CASTRQNYGYTF.